Detailed here is one T cell receptor beta chain. Its specificity is not known. Specified time point: pretreatment peripheral blood. The method was immunoSEQ multiplex PCR; TCRdb's version includes in-frame clones alone and lacks a portion of them. Of about 49,000 clones in the sample, 79% were seen once. CDR3 size: 14 residues. The V and J ends lost 2 bases and 11 bases respectively, with 13 bases between them. Germline assignment: CDR1 MNHEY and CDR2 SVGAGI. This entry comes from a study of PD-L1 blockade in urothelial cancer. The overall study: Male patients with bladder-origin urothelial cancer numbered about nine tenths of the roughly 29. The study recovered a median of 141,255 T cells per blood sample.

Study-wide results and limits: Tumor-associated clones in the blood of durable-benefit patients grew more at 3 weeks.

The receptor's source is a man between 65 and 85 years old with urothelial cancer. This rearrangement joins TRBV6-5 to TRBJ1-6; maybe TRBD1 (5 bases). The specimen comprised PBMCs, sampled around atezolizumab (anti-PD-L1) treatment. CDR3 loop: CASSYQDNGTPLHF. The CDR3 bases are TGTGCCAGCAGTTACCAGGACAATGGGACACCCCTCCACTTT.